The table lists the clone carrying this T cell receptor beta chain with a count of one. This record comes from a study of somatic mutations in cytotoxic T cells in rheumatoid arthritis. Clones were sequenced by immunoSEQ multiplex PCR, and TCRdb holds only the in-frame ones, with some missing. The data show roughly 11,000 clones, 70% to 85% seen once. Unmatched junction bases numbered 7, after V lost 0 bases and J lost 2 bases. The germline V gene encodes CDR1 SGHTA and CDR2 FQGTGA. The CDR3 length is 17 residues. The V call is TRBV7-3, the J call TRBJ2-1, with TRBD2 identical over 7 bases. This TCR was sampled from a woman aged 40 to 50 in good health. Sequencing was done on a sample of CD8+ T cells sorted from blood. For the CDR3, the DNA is TGTGCCAGCAGCTTAACAGGGTCTAGCGGAGCCTACAATGAGCAGTTCTTC. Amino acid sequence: CASSLTGSSGAYNEQFF.